This TCR beta chain was recovered during a study of human T cells and chemical hapten exposure. General observations from the study: Following DPC sensitization, TCRs present above 1 in 1000 frequency showed no change.

Remarks on this clonotype: Its antigen is unknown.

Documented time point: pre-sensitization, week 0. The treatment was: therapeutic diphenylcyclopropenone sensitization with weekly scalp DPC. Drawing of blood took place ahead of applying each patch test. Every donor had alopecia and was 18 to 70 years old; all were suitable for DPC. Each CDR3 protein gets one entry after TCRdb re-called the RACE reads with MiXCR. Of 250,000 or so distinct CDR3 sequences listed, around 7% are singletons. Trimming took 0 bases from V and 3 from J, leaving 2 bases between them. Germline V gene data show CDR1 as ENHRY and CDR2 as SYGVKD. The CDR3 consists of 12 residues. The specimen comprised whole blood, sampled in connection with sensitization to the hapten diphenylcyclopropenone (DPC). The source is a man in his late teens or twenties with alopecia areata. Some clones in this sample may be carry-over from other donors' samples. The chain couples TRBV10-3 to TRBJ2-5, with D hard to call. CDR3 bases: TGTGCCATCAGTGAGTCGAAAGAGACCCAGTACTTC. The encoded protein is CAISESKETQYF.